The 6 T cell receptor beta chains listed next were all sequenced from one sample in a study of post-analysis software for immune sequencing data. TCR beta cDNA libraries had unique molecular identifiers. MiXCR, run by TCRdb on the PCR reads, gives a single entry per CDR3 protein. This table holds hundreds of thousands of distinct CDR3 sequences, 30% to 45% found once. Whole-study results and caveats: In patients, about five TRBV segments were more frequent than in controls, with TRBV5-6, TRBV5-1 and TRBV20-1 among them.

Their cognate antigens are unknown. Source material: blood. The source of these receptors is a girl between 10 and 17 years old with multiple sclerosis.

The chain couples TRBV3-1 to TRBJ1-2, with D tentatively TRBD1 (5 bases). The germline CDR1 and CDR2 sequences are LGHDT and YNNKEL (reference sequence). This CDR3 has 13 amino acids. V was clipped by 4 bases and J by 4 bases, with 10 bases between them. In DNA form, the CDR3 reads TGTGCCAGCAGCCGCGGGGACTTCTATGGCTACACCTTC. Protein: CASSRGDFYGYTF.

Details on this clonotype: This may stem from a read error, because a much larger clone lies one nucleotide away. J is TRBJ1-4 and V is TRBV12-3 or TRBV12-4; D gene uncertain. The length of the CDR3 is 13 residues. The CDR3 coding sequence is TGTGCCAGCAGGCAGGTGAATAATGAAAAACGGTTTTTT. It codes for CASRQVNNEKRFF.

Many counts were recorded for this clonotype. Here the CDR3 reads CASSWGQGAGEQFF. The CDR3 region has the DNA TGCGCCAGCAGCTGGGGACAGGGGGCAGGGGAGCAGTTCTTC. This sequence joins TRBV5-1 and TRBJ2-1; 12 bases agree with TRBD1. V dropped 3 bases and J dropped 10; count of bases not matched to a gene: 5. Germline V lookup: CDR1 SGHRS, CDR2 YFSETQ. CDR3 length: 14 amino acids.

This clonotype was seen only a few times. V usage is TRBV20-1 and J usage is TRBJ1-1; D remains ambiguous. In germline, CDR1 is DFQATT, CDR2 SNEGSKA (reference sequence). Trimming pared 6 bases from V and 1 base from J, leaving 18 bases between. CDR3 length: 15 residues. CDR3 loop: CSAEGRVRSNTEAFF. CDR3 nucleotide sequence: TGCAGTGCAGAGGGAAGGGTTAGGTCGAACACTGAAGCTTTCTTT.

J is TRBJ1-2 and V is TRBV5-5; possibly TRBD1 for D (6 bases). From germline, CDR1 is SGHKS and CDR2 YYEKEE (reference sequence). The V end lost 0 bases, the J end lost 4 bases, and 10 bases lay between the germline ends. This CDR3 is built from 14 residues. The CDR3 is CASSLAGGPYGYTF. CDR3 in DNA: TGTGCCAGCAGCTTGGCCGGGGGCCCCTATGGCTACACCTTC. Full variable domain (outside the CDR3, taken from reference TRBV5-5 and TRBJ1-2): DAGVTQSPTHLIKTRGQQVTLRCSPISGHKSVSWYQQVLGQGPQFIFQYYEKEERGRGNFPDRFSARQFPNYSSELNVNALLLGDSALYLCASSLAGGPYGYTFGSGTRLTVV.

This clonotype was detected many times. This chain links TRBV5-1 with TRBJ2-1, with 9 nucleotides matching TRBD2. CDR1 SGHRS and CDR2 YFSETQ come from the germline V gene. The CDR3 has 17 amino acids. The ends lost 4 bases at V and 5 bases at J; junction bases unmatched: 13. CDR3 sequence reads: CASSARGVIAGDNEQFF. The CDR3 DNA follows: TGCGCCAGCAGCGCCAGGGGGGTGATAGCGGGAGACAATGAGCAGTTCTTC.